The clone carrying this TCR beta chain has a handful of counts. Its antigen is undetermined. Every bit of the isolated RNA underwent reverse transcription, so sequencing read expressed TCRB transcripts. Reads from naive, central memory and regulatory T cell samples averaged about 3.8 million. Generated by immunoSEQ multiplex PCR, the TCRdb table keeps only in-frame clones and is missing some. The table includes some 400,000 clones, more than 13% detected once. This sample stems from a study of beta chain features in type 1 diabetes. General study results and limits: Moderately but significantly shorter TCRB CDR3s were found in Type 1 diabetes patients in all four CD4+ subsets. Naive, central memory and Treg TCRB repertoires appeared more alike in patients than in healthy donors. For type 1 diabetes patients, VDJ junctions showed fewer insertions and more deletions.

CDR1 is MNHEY and CDR2 is SVGAGI in the germline V gene. The CDR3 is made up of 15 amino acids. V was cut by 2 bases and J by 0 bases, with 10 bases left in between. The TCR originated in a woman between 18 and 30 years old in good health. The sequencing input was naive CD4+ T cells from blood. This rearrangement joins TRBV6-5 to TRBJ1-1; D possibly corresponds to TRBD1 (5 bases). The CDR3 DNA is TGTGCCAGCAGTTACCATGGACACGTGAACACTGAAGCTTTCTTT. This encodes CASSYHGHVNTEAFF.